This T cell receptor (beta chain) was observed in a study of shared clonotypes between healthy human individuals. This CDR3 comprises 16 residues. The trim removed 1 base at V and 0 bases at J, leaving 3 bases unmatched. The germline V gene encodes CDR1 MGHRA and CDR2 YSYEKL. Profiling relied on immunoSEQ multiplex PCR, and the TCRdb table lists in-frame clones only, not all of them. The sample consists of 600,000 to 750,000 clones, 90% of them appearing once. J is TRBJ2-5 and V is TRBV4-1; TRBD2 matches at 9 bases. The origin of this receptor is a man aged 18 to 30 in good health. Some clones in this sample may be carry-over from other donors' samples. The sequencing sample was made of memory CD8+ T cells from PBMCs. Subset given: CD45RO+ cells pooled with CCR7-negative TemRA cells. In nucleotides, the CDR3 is TGCGCCAGCAGCCAAGGACTAGCGGCGTACCAAGAGACCCAGTACTTC. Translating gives CASSQGLAAYQETQYF.